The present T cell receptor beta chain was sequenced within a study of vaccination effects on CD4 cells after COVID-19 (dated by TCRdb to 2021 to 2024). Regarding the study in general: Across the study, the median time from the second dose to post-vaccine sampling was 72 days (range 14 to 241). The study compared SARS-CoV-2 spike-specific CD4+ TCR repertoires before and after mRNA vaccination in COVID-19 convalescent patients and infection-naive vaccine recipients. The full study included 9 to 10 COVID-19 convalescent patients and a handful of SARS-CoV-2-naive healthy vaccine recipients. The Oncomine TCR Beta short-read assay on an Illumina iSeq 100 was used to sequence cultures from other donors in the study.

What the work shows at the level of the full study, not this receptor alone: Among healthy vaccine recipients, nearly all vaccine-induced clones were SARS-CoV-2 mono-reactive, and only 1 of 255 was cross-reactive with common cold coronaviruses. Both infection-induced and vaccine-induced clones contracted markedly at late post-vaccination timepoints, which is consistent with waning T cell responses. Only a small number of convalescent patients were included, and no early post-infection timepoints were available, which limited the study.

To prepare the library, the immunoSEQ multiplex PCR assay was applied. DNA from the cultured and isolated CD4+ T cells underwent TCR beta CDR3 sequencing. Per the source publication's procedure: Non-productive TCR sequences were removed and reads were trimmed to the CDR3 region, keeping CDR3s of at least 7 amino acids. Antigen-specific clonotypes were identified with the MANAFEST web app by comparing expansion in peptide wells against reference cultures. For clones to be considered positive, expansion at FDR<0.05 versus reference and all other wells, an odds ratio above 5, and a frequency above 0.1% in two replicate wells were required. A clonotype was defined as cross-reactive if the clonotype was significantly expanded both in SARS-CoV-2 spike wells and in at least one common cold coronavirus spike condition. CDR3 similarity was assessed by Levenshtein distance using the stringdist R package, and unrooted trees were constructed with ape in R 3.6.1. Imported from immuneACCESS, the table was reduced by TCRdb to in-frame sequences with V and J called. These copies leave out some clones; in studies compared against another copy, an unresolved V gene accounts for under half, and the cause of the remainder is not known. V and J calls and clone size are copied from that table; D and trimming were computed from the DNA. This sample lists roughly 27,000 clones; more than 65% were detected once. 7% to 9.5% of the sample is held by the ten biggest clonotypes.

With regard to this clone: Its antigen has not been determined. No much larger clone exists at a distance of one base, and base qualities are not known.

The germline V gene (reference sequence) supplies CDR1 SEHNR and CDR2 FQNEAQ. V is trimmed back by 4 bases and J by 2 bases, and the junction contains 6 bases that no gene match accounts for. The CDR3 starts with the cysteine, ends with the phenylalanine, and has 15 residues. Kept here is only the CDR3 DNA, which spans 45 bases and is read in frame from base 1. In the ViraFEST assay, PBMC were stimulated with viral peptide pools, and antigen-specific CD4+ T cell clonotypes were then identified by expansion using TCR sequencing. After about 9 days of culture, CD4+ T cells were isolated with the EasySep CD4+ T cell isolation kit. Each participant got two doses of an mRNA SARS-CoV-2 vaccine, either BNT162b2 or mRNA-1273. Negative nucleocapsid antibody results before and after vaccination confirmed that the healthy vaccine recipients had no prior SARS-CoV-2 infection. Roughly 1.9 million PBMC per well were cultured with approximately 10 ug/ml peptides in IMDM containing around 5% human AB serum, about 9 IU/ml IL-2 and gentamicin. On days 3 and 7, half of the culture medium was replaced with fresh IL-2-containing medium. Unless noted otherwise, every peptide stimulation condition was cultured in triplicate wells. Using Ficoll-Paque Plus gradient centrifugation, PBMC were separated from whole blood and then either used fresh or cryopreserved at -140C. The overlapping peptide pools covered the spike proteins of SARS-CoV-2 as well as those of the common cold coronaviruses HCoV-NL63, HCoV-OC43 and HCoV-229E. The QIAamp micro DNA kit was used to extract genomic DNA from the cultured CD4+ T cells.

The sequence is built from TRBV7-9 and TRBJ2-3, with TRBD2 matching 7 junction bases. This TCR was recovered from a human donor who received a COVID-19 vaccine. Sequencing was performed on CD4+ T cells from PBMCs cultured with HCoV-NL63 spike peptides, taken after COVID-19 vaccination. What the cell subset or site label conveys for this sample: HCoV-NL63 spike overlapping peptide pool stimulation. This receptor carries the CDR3 CASSYGLEFTDTQYF. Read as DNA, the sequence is TGTGCCAGCAGCTACGGACTAGAATTCACAGATACGCAGTATTTT.